Below, 16 T cell receptor beta chains from the same sample are listed, as sequenced in a study of early T cells in non-severe SARS-CoV-2 infection. TCRdb re-derived calls from the 5' RACE reads in MiXCR, one entry per CDR3 protein. The sample yields around 82,000 distinct CDR3 sequences, over 9.5% seen once. The sequencing sample was made of whole blood. All receptors come from an adult who was a healthcare worker with PCR-confirmed SARS-CoV-2 infection or an uninfected control (not recorded which).

This clonotype was observed many times. J is TRBJ2-5 and V is TRBV30; 10 bases are shared with TRBD2. CDR3 length: 14 amino acids. Germline V gene sequence: CDR1 GTSNPN, CDR2 SVGIG (reference sequence). The V segment lost 0 bases and the J segment 4 bases; nucleotides outside the gene matches: 2. CDR3 nucleotide sequence: TGTGCCTGGAGTGTACCTAGCGGGGGAGAGACCCAGTACTTC. Amino acid sequence: CAWSVPSGGETQYF.

At least ten counts were recorded for this clonotype. This chain uses TRBV5-1 with TRBJ1-1, with TRBD1 identical over 8 bases. Trimming removed 4 bases from V and 10 bases from J; junction bases left unmatched: 9. This CDR3 has 13 amino acids. From germline, CDR1 is SGHRS and CDR2 YFSETQ. This chain's CDR3 is CASSPAGGSAAFF. In DNA, the CDR3 is TGCGCCAGCAGCCCGGCAGGGGGCTCGGCAGCTTTCTTT. The full variable domain, completed using reference TRBV5-1 and TRBJ1-1, is KAGVTQTPRYLIKTRGQQVTLSCSPISGHRSVSWYQQTPGQGLQFLFEYFSETQRNKGNFPGRFSGRQFSNSRSEMNVSTLELGDSALYLCASSPAGGSAAFFGQGTRLTVV.

This clonotype was seen a handful of times. The genes are TRBV11-3 and TRBJ2-2; D is undetermined. This CDR3 is 14 amino acids long. The V end was cut by 4 bases, the J end by 4 bases, with 10 bases between. CDR1 SGHNT and CDR2 YENEEA come from the germline V gene. Here the CDR3 reads CASSSGPGTGELFF. The CDR3 region has the DNA TGTGCCAGCAGCTCAGGACCCGGCACCGGGGAGCTGTTTTTT.

This clonotype came up many times. This chain connects TRBV6-5 to TRBJ1-6; a weak D match, TRBD1 (5 bases). Germline V gene sequence: CDR1 MNHEY, CDR2 SVGAGI. CDR3 length: 15 amino acids. The V end lost 8 bases, the J end lost 10 bases, and 21 bases lay between the germline ends. The CDR3 sequence: CASGRTDPRGSPLHF. The DNA of the CDR3 is TGTGCCAGCGGACGGACGGATCCTCGGGGGTCACCCCTCCACTTT.

This chain joins TRBV9 and TRBJ2-1; maybe TRBD2 (5 bases). CDR1 is SGDLS and CDR2 is YYNGEE in the germline V gene. Trimming pared 0 bases from V and 3 bases from J, leaving 10 bases between. This CDR3 contains 15 residues. CDR3 bases: TGTGCCAGCAGCGTAGAGGGAGTCTACTACAATGAGCAGTTCTTC. Its protein is CASSVEGVYYNEQFF.

Only one count was recorded for this clonotype. V and J are TRBV7-2 and TRBJ2-1; D remains unclear. V lost 3 bases and J 7 bases, leaving 19 bases between the germline ends. This CDR3 is built from 16 residues. CDR1 is SGHTA and CDR2 is FQGNSA in the germline V gene. The CDR3 loop reads CASSFVGSRTRNEQFF. The DNA of the CDR3 is TGTGCCAGCAGCTTCGTGGGGTCGAGAACAAGGAATGAGCAGTTCTTC. Complete variable domain (other parts from reference TRBV7-2 and TRBJ2-1): GAGVSQSPSNKVTEKGKDVELRCDPISGHTALYWYRQSLGQGLEFLIYFQGNSAPDKSGLPSDRFSAERTGGSVSTLTIQRTQQEDSAVYLCASSFVGSRTRNEQFFGPGTRLTVL.

This chain connects TRBV19 to TRBJ2-7, with unresolved D. Trimming stripped 5 bases from V and 1 base from J, with 12 bases between. Germline V gene lookup returns CDR1 LNHDA and CDR2 SQIVND (reference sequence). The CDR3 is 14 residues long. The CDR3 reads CASSGLHPSYEQYF. The DNA of the CDR3 is TGTGCCAGTAGTGGTCTCCACCCTTCCTACGAGCAGTACTTC.

V is TRBV28 and J is TRBJ2-3, with D uncertain. Germline assignment: CDR1 MDHEN and CDR2 SYDVKM. The V and J ends lost 6 bases and 6 bases respectively, with 7 bases between them. CDR3 size: 11 residues. The CDR3 sequence: CASSLMDTQYF. CDR3 sequence (DNA): TGTGCCAGCAGCTTAATGGATACGCAGTATTTT.

This sequence joins TRBV28 and TRBJ2-3; D is possibly TRBD2 (7 bases). Germline CDR1 reads MDHEN; CDR2 reads SYDVKM. The CDR3 has 16 amino acids. Trimming stripped 5 bases from V and 3 bases from J, with 18 bases between. DNA for the CDR3: TGTGCCAGCAGTCTAAGGGGGAGGGTTAGTACAGATACGCAGTATTTT. It yields the protein CASSLRGRVSTDTQYF.

This clonotype was recorded at least ten times. The rearrangement joins TRBV29-1 to TRBJ2-7; D is possibly TRBD1 (5 bases). Per germline, CDR1 SQVTM and CDR2 ANQGSEA. V was trimmed by 4 bases and J by 1 base, leaving 11 bases between them. The CDR3 is 13 residues long. In nucleotides, the CDR3 is TGCAGCGTTGGGTCAGGGCCTTCCTACGAGCAGTACTTC. Amino acid sequence: CSVGSGPSYEQYF.

This clonotype was seen many times. The chain joins TRBV12-3 or TRBV12-4 to TRBJ1-3, with 8 bases matching TRBD1. There are 17 residues in the CDR3. J was trimmed by 2 bases and V by 5 bases; bases with no gene match: 11. The CDR3 DNA follows: TGTGCCAGCAGTCTTTACTGGACAGGGAGCACTGGAAACACCATATATTTT. This gives the protein CASSLYWTGSTGNTIYF.

In its sample, this clonotype was seen many times. This sequence joins TRBV5-1 and TRBJ2-4, with D possibly TRBD2 on 6 matching bases. The CDR3 length is 15 residues. Germline V CDR1 and CDR2: SGHRS, YFSETQ. Trimming removed 4 bases from V and 9 bases from J, with 20 bases in between. The CDR3 loop is CASSTSGVDGSIQYF. CDR3 sequence (DNA): TGCGCCAGCAGCACCTCCGGGGTCGACGGGAGCATTCAGTACTTC.

The CDR3 DNA reads as TGCAGCGCGCACGGGGAGGACACTGAAGCTTTCTTT. This encodes CSAHGEDTEAFF. The chain is built from TRBV29-1 and TRBJ1-1; D ambiguous. The CDR3 runs 12 residues. V was pared by 7 bases and J by 3 bases, with 12 bases between. The germline gives CDR1 SQVTM, CDR2 ANQGSEA. The complete variable domain, with remaining parts taken from reference TRBV29-1 and TRBJ1-1, reads SAVISQKPSRDICQRGTSLTIQCQVDSQVTMMFWYRQQPGQSLTLIATANQGSEATYESGFVIDKFPISRPNLTFSTLTVSNMSPEDSSIYLCSAHGEDTEAFFGQGTRLTVV.

The V and J genes are TRBV7-2 and TRBJ2-3; D possibly corresponds to TRBD1 (5 bases). Deletions cut 5 bases from V and 5 bases from J, with 17 bases between. The V gene's germline CDR1 is SGHTA and CDR2 FQGNSA. CDR3 length: 15 residues. CDR3 in DNA: TGTGCCAGCAGCGTTGACAGTTCCACGGGAGATACGCAGTATTTT. It is translated as CASSVDSSTGDTQYF.

The rearrangement uses TRBV29-1 and TRBJ2-7; 9 nucleotides align to TRBD1. Germline loops: CDR1 SQVTM, CDR2 ANQGSEA. The J segment lost 5 bases and the V segment lost 4 bases, leaving 12 bases of the junction unmatched. This CDR3 region has 15 residues. The CDR3 DNA reads as TGCAGCGTTGCCCCCCGTGGACAGGGGACCCACGAGCAGTACTTC. Protein: CSVAPRGQGTHEQYF.

This clonotype was seen ten or more times. This chain links TRBV27 with TRBJ2-1; D unclear. Between the trimmed V and J ends, which lost 6 bases and 6 bases, there was a span of 15 bases. The length of the CDR3 is 14 residues. CDR1 MNHEY and CDR2 SMNVEV come from the germline V gene (reference sequence). This chain's CDR3 is CASSSLAAFNEQFF. The CDR3 region has the DNA TGTGCCAGCAGCTCCTTGGCGGCCTTCAATGAGCAGTTCTTC.